These 16 T cell receptor beta chains originate from one sample sequenced in a study of regulatory T cells in long-lasting Graves disease. Indicated time point: newly diagnosed GD, antithyroid drugs for less than 3 months. The TCR library was prepared using RNA isolated from PBMCs. Researchers made TCR beta libraries by using iRepertoire HTBI primers and running Arm-PCR on CDR3 regions. TCRdb redid the calling of the multiplex PCR reads with MiXCR, one entry per CDR3 protein. The top ten clones hold 15% to 20% of a sample with 680,000 or so distinct CDR3 sequences, roughly 15% of them seen once. This sample also appeared in a second study, on T cells in Graves' hyperthyroidism and ophthalmopathy.

Sequencing used peripheral blood mononuclear cells (PBMCs), obtained at new diagnosis, from a patient treated with antithyroid drugs. All receptors derive from a woman in her twenties or thirties with Graves disease.

Ten or more counts support this clonotype. The J gene is TRBJ1-2, the V gene TRBV11-2; D not certain. Germline V gene data show CDR1 as SGHAT and CDR2 as FQNNGV. CDR3 size: 13 residues. Trimming took off 6 bases at V and 0 bases at J, with 8 bases between the two ends. In DNA form, the CDR3 reads TGTGCCAGCAGTGGGAGAGCTAACTATGGCTACACCTTC. Protein sequence: CASSGRANYGYTF.

V and J are TRBV20-1 and TRBJ2-1, with D tentatively TRBD2 (5 bases). This CDR3 spans 16 amino acids. The germline gives CDR1 DFQATT, CDR2 SNEGSKA (reference sequence). Trimming left V 2 bases short and J 9 bases short, with 23 bases between. The CDR3 nucleotides read TGCAGTGCTAGACTAATACGGGCGCTAGCTCGGGGTGAGCAGTTCTTC. This sequence encodes CSARLIRALARGEQFF.

The table lists this clonotype with many counts. The chain joins TRBV6-2 or TRBV6-3 to TRBJ2-2, with a weak D call TRBD2 (7 bases). In germline, CDR1 is MNHEY, CDR2 SVGEGT. The CDR3 is made up of 19 amino acids. V was clipped by 4 bases and J by 7 bases, with 28 bases between them. CDR3 sequence reads: CASSSRNRDLAAWGGELFF. CDR3 coding DNA: TGTGCCAGCAGTTCGAGGAACAGGGATCTAGCGGCCTGGGGCGGGGAGCTGTTTTTT.

This clonotype was counted a few times. This rearrangement joins TRBV9 to TRBJ1-6; 7 bases fit TRBD1. CDR1 is SGDLS, CDR2 YYNGEE, per germline. The junction had 11 bases not matched to a gene; V was cut back by 1 base and J by 7 bases. CDR3 length: 17 amino acids. The CDR3 region is CASSVLPQGQKNSPLHF. CDR3 DNA sequence: TGTGCCAGCAGCGTATTACCACAGGGGCAGAAGAATTCACCCCTCCACTTT.

This clonotype appeared many times. The genes are TRBV20-1 and TRBJ2-1; the match to TRBD2 covers 15 bases. Germline CDR1 and CDR2: DFQATT and SNEGSKA (reference sequence). Trimming at V came to 5 bases and at J to 4 bases, leaving 6 bases not matched to a gene. CDR3 length equals 16 residues. DNA for the CDR3: TGCAGTGCTGTAAGGGGGACTAGCGGGAGGTACAATGAGCAGTTCTTC. Encoded protein: CSAVRGTSGRYNEQFF.

The V and J genes are TRBV4-1 and TRBJ2-4, with a possible D match to TRBD2 (5 bases). CDR3 length: 15 residues. V shed 1 base and J shed 0 bases, with 7 bases lying between them. Germline V gene data show CDR1 as MGHRA and CDR2 as YSYEKL. The CDR3 reads CASSQVGLAKNIQYF. As DNA, the CDR3 is TGCGCCAGCAGCCAAGTCGGACTAGCCAAAAACATTCAGTACTTC.

This rearrangement joins TRBV4-1 to TRBJ1-4; no clear D gene. CDR3 size: 14 residues. V was shortened by 2 bases and J by 7 bases, with 11 bases between the two germline ends. Germline values: CDR1 MGHRA, CDR2 YSYEKL. The CDR3 DNA reads TGCGCCAGCAGCCAACGAGGGTGGACTGAAAAACTGTTTTTT. This gives the protein CASSQRGWTEKLFF.

There are many counts of this clonotype. The V call is TRBV7-9, the J call TRBJ1-2; no definite D call. The CDR3 extends over 15 amino acids. V gave up 0 bases and J gave up 4 bases, with 12 bases separating them. CDR1 and CDR2 from the germline V gene are SEHNR and FQNEAQ (reference sequence). DNA of the CDR3: TGTGCCAGCAGCTTAGCGCCCGGCGGGGTCTATGGCTACACCTTC. Its translation is CASSLAPGGVYGYTF.

This clonotype was counted ten times or more. The V call is TRBV28, the J call TRBJ2-7; TRBD1 might be the D (6 bases). With 5 bases removed from V and 4 bases from J, the gap between germline ends came to 15 bases. This CDR3 is 14 amino acids long. Germline V gene lookup returns CDR1 MDHEN and CDR2 SYDVKM. CDR3 region: CASSPLGGRYEQYF. The CDR3 coding sequence is TGTGCCAGCAGTCCCCTAGGGGGTCGTTACGAGCAGTACTTC.

The rearrangement links TRBV6-2 or TRBV6-3 to TRBJ1-2; no reliable D call. This CDR3 region has 14 residues. Trimming shortened V by 6 bases and J by 0 bases, and 11 bases separated the two germline ends. Germline V CDR1 and CDR2: MNHEY, SVGEGT. The CDR3 here is CASRPGTTNYGYTF. The CDR3 nucleotides are TGTGCCAGCAGGCCGGGCACCACTAACTATGGCTACACCTTC.

This clonotype occurred many times. V and J are TRBV10-1 and TRBJ2-5; 9 positions match TRBD1. This CDR3 comprises 16 residues. The V gene end was trimmed by 3 bases and the J gene end by 7 bases; junction bases not matched to a gene: 12. CDR1 and CDR2 (germline): WNHNN, SYGVQD (reference sequence). CDR3 region: CASSDNRDRVFGTQYF. Written as DNA, the CDR3 is TGCGCCAGCAGTGATAACAGGGACAGGGTCTTTGGGACCCAGTACTTC.

This clonotype turned up a few times. The chain has TRBV7-2 and TRBJ2-2; 7 bases are a match to TRBD2. The CDR3 covers 18 residues. Trimming at V came to 0 bases and at J to 8 bases, leaving 15 bases not matched to a gene. Per the germline V gene, CDR1 is SGHTA and CDR2 is FQGNSA. Here the CDR3 reads CASSLAGGIPFTGGELFF. DNA for the CDR3: TGTGCCAGCAGCTTAGCGGGAGGGATTCCATTCACGGGGGGGGAGCTGTTTTTT.

This chain joins TRBV28 and TRBJ1-2; unclear D gene. The CDR3 covers 13 residues. V was clipped by 3 bases and J by 7 bases, with 12 bases between them. Germline CDR1 MDHEN, CDR2 SYDVKM. The CDR3 loop is CASSLWFSPGYTF. DNA for the CDR3: TGTGCCAGCAGTTTGTGGTTCTCACCTGGCTACACCTTC.

The chain recombines TRBV9 with TRBJ2-2, with TRBD2 as a possible D gene (5 bases). With 0 bases removed from V and 4 bases from J, the gap between germline ends came to 13 bases. Germline V gives CDR1 SGDLS, CDR2 YYNGEE. The CDR3 has 16 amino acids. The CDR3 sequence: CASSVAASRLTGELFF. As DNA, the CDR3 is TGTGCCAGCAGCGTAGCGGCTAGCAGGCTCACCGGGGAGCTGTTTTTT.

This clonotype was counted ten times or more. This chain joins TRBV28 and TRBJ2-4; no clear D gene. V gave up 6 bases and J gave up 2 bases, with 17 bases separating them. The germline gives CDR1 MDHEN, CDR2 SYDVKM. The CDR3 loop spans 16 amino acids. The CDR3 sequence: CASRPKEVRTKNIQYF. Here the CDR3 DNA reads TGTGCCAGCAGACCTAAGGAAGTCCGAACCAAAAACATTCAGTACTTC.

This clonotype has just a few counts. The rearrangement uses TRBV7-9 and TRBJ1-4; 10 positions match TRBD1. Germline V CDR1 and CDR2: SEHNR, FQNEAQ (reference sequence). V lost 4 bases and J lost 8; bases outside the gene matches: 7. The CDR3 extends over 15 amino acids. As DNA, the CDR3 is TGTGCCAGCAGCTCCACGGGACAGGGGCGGGAAAAACTGTTTTTT. It is translated as CASSSTGQGREKLFF.